This passage covers 28 T cell receptor beta chains from one sample sequenced in a study of T cell repertoires in cytomegalovirus infection. A single record per CDR3 protein comes from TCRdb applying MiXCR to the reads. Of some 220,000 distinct CDR3 sequences listed, 5% to 8.5% are singletons. Material for sequencing was PBMCs. These receptors originate from a human donor in good health (CMV status not recorded). Some clones in this sample may be carry-over from other donors' samples.

The sample holds many counts of this clonotype. V and J are TRBV20-1 and TRBJ1-1, with a tentative D call TRBD1 (6 bases). V was pared by 0 bases and J by 1 base, with 12 bases between. CDR1 is DFQATT and CDR2 is SNEGSKA in the germline V gene (reference sequence). The CDR3 loop spans 15 amino acids. The DNA for the CDR3 is TGCAGTGCTAGAGATTGGGGGGCTGAGAACACTGAAGCTTTCTTT. Its translation: CSARDWGAENTEAFF.

V gene TRBV12-3 or TRBV12-4 combines with J gene TRBJ2-3; a possible D gene is TRBD2 (5 bases). V was shortened by 7 bases and J by 2 bases, with 10 bases between the two germline ends. The CDR3 sequence is 13 residues long. This CDR3 is CASTPRATDTQYF. The CDR3 coding sequence is TGTGCCAGCACCCCGAGGGCCACAGATACGCAGTATTTT.

This clonotype was recorded many times. The J gene is TRBJ1-1, the V gene TRBV14; unclear D gene. The V gene lost 0 bases and the J gene lost 6 bases, with 8 bases spanning the gap. In germline, CDR1 is SGHDN, CDR2 FVKESK. The CDR3 sequence is 13 residues long. The CDR3 sequence: CASSQDTGAEAFF. In nucleotides, the CDR3 is TGTGCCAGCAGCCAAGATACCGGGGCTGAAGCTTTCTTT.

This clonotype showed up just a few times. The rearrangement links TRBV7-9 to TRBJ2-1; 9 bases line up with TRBD1. Germline V gene data show CDR1 as SEHNR and CDR2 as FQNEAQ (reference sequence). The CDR3 consists of 15 residues. Unmatched junction bases numbered 5, after V lost 5 bases and J lost 3 bases. In DNA, the CDR3 is TGTGCCAGCAGCAAAACAGGGGGCCTCTACAATGAGCAGTTCTTC. This translates into CASSKTGGLYNEQFF.

This clonotype was seen repeatedly, ten times or more. The rearrangement uses TRBV12-3 or TRBV12-4 and TRBJ1-1; 8 bases are shared with TRBD1. The V gene end was trimmed by 7 bases and the J gene end by 3 bases; junction bases not matched to a gene: 4. The CDR3 is 13 amino acids. The CDR3 is CASNPTGDTEAFF. The DNA for the CDR3 is TGTGCCAGCAACCCGACAGGGGACACTGAAGCTTTCTTT.

This clonotype came up many times. This chain uses TRBV5-6 with TRBJ1-1; TRBD1 might be the D (5 bases). The CDR3 is 14 residues long. Deletions cut 0 bases from V and 3 bases from J, with 9 bases between. Germline CDR1 and CDR2: SGHDT and YYEEEE. CDR3 sequence reads: CASSLVAGDTEAFF. CDR3 nucleotide sequence: TGTGCCAGCAGCTTGGTAGCGGGGGACACTGAAGCTTTCTTT.

This clonotype was recorded a few times. The rearrangement joins TRBV5-1 to TRBJ1-1; 7 bases align to TRBD1. V lost 4 bases and J lost 12; bases outside the gene matches: 18. This CDR3 region has 15 residues. Germline V gives CDR1 SGHRS, CDR2 YFSETQ. This CDR3 is CASSPGVTTGALSFF. In nucleotides, the CDR3 is TGCGCCAGCAGCCCGGGGGTGACAACAGGGGCGTTGTCTTTCTTT.

This clonotype occurred many times. The chain couples TRBV6-1 to TRBJ2-5; D uncertain. V lost 0 bases, J lost 4 bases, and 3 bases lay in between. CDR3 length: 12 residues. The germline V gene has CDR1 MNHNS and CDR2 SASEGT. The CDR3, as DNA: TGTGCCAGCAGTGAAGCGCTAGAGACCCAGTACTTC. This sequence encodes CASSEALETQYF.

This clonotype was seen repeatedly, ten times or more. V is TRBV6-2 or TRBV6-3 and J is TRBJ2-7; D might be TRBD1 (6 bases). Trimming removed 6 bases from V and 3 bases from J, with 18 bases in between. Germline CDR1 is MNHEY and CDR2 is SVGEGT. The CDR3 sequence is 15 residues long. The CDR3 DNA is TGTGCCAGCAGAAACTTCCGGGACACTGACTACGAGCAGTACTTC. Protein sequence: CASRNFRDTDYEQYF.

This clonotype was recorded at least ten times. This rearrangement joins TRBV6-2 or TRBV6-3 to TRBJ2-4, with 7 bases matching TRBD2. The CDR3 extends over 16 amino acids. V lost 5 bases to trimming and J lost 2 bases; unmatched junction nucleotides: 9. The germline CDR1 and CDR2 sequences are MNHEY and SVGEGT. The CDR3 DNA is TGTGCCAGCAGTGGGAGGGGTATGTCGACCAAAAACATTCAGTACTTC. It specifies CASSGRGMSTKNIQYF.

In its sample, this clonotype was seen many times. This sequence joins TRBV24-1 and TRBJ1-5, with a weak D call TRBD1 (5 bases). V shed 4 bases and J shed 4 bases, with 10 bases lying between them. This CDR3 is 14 amino acids long. Germline-derived CDR1 and CDR2 are KGHDR and SFDVKD. The CDR3 spells CATSDRDGNQPQHF. In nucleotides, the CDR3 is TGTGCCACCAGTGACCGGGACGGAAATCAGCCCCAGCATTTT.

This clonotype was detected many times. The chain recombines TRBV11-2 with TRBJ2-3; no reliable D call. The CDR3 extends over 13 amino acids. V lost 4 bases and J 5 bases, leaving 10 bases between the germline ends. CDR1 is SGHAT and CDR2 is FQNNGV in the germline V gene. CDR3 DNA: TGTGCCAGCAGCTCCTCAGTCGAAGATACGCAGTATTTT. Amino acid sequence: CASSSSVEDTQYF. Combining the CDR3 with reference TRBV11-2 and TRBJ2-3 gives the whole variable domain EAGVAQSPRYKIIEKRQSVAFWCNPISGHATLYWYQQILGQGPKLLIQFQNNGVVDDSQLPKDRFSAERLKGVDSTLKIQPAKLEDSAVYLCASSSSVEDTQYFGPGTRLTVL.

This clonotype was recorded at least ten times. This chain connects TRBV27 to TRBJ2-2, with 7 bases lining up with TRBD1. The CDR3 covers 17 residues. V was clipped by 2 bases and J by 4 bases; unmatched bases: 10. CDR1 is MNHEY, CDR2 SMNVEV, per germline (reference sequence). The CDR3 bases are TGTGCCAGCAGTTTACTCGGCAGGGGGTCGACCACCGGGGAGCTGTTTTTT. Residues: CASSLLGRGSTTGELFF.

This clonotype appeared many times. The chain combines TRBV7-2 with TRBJ1-1; D unresolved. Trimming shortened V by 2 bases and J by 4 bases, and 11 bases separated the two germline ends. CDR1 is SGHTA, CDR2 FQGNSA, per germline. The CDR3 consists of 14 residues. The CDR3 bases are TGTGCCAGCAGCTTATTGTTTGAGAGCACTGAAGCTTTCTTT. Translated, it gives CASSLLFESTEAFF.

The chain has TRBV12-3 or TRBV12-4 and TRBJ1-2, with TRBD1 identical over 9 bases. Losses at the gene ends were 4 bases for V and 4 bases for J; bases not matched to a gene: 13. CDR3 length equals 17 residues. The CDR3 sequence: CASSSALLTGGSYGYTF. In DNA, the CDR3 is TGTGCCAGCAGTTCCGCCTTACTCACAGGGGGCAGCTATGGCTACACCTTC.

This clonotype came up many times. The chain uses TRBV9 and TRBJ1-1, with no clear D. This CDR3 is 15 amino acids long. The V and J ends lost 3 bases and 5 bases respectively, with 17 bases between them. Germline V gives CDR1 SGDLS, CDR2 YYNGEE. CDR3 in amino acids: CASSGTVGGMTEAFF. The CDR3 region has the DNA TGTGCCAGCAGCGGGACGGTGGGCGGAATGACTGAAGCTTTCTTT.

This clonotype was recorded many times. This rearrangement joins TRBV6-1 to TRBJ1-1; D call uncertain. Per the germline V gene, CDR1 is MNHNS and CDR2 is SASEGT. Deletions cut 0 bases from V and 5 bases from J, with 19 bases between. The CDR3 length is 17 residues. The CDR3 DNA is TGTGCCAGCAGTGAAGCGCGAGGAAAAGCACTAAGGACTGAAGCTTTCTTT. Protein sequence: CASSEARGKALRTEAFF.

This clonotype was observed at least ten times. This sequence joins TRBV7-2 and TRBJ1-4; D ambiguous. V dropped 5 bases and J dropped 7 bases, with 20 bases sitting between them. The CDR3 has 16 residues. Germline loops: CDR1 SGHTA, CDR2 FQGNSA. CDR3 sequence reads: CASSPRLEGLTEKLFF. The CDR3 bases are TGTGCCAGCAGCCCCCGGTTAGAGGGTTTAACTGAAAAACTGTTTTTT.

The table lists this clonotype with many counts. The rearrangement joins TRBV7-2 to TRBJ1-6; D is unresolved. The V gene lost 2 bases and the J gene lost 7 bases, with 15 bases spanning the gap. Germline V CDR1 and CDR2: SGHTA, FQGNSA. The CDR3 loop spans 16 amino acids. Written as DNA, the CDR3 is TGTGCCAGCAGCTTAAAGGGCGGTATACCAAATTCACCCCTCCACTTT. It translates to CASSLKGGIPNSPLHF.

In its sample, this clonotype was seen many times. The chain employs TRBV15 and TRBJ2-7; maybe TRBD1 (6 bases). Per germline, CDR1 LNHNV and CDR2 YYDKDF (reference sequence). The CDR3 spans 16 residues. Trimming stripped 5 bases from V and 5 bases from J, with 22 bases between. The CDR3 nucleotides are TGTGCCACCAGCGCAAATCCGAGACAGGTTGGAAACGAGCAGTACTTC. Translating it yields CATSANPRQVGNEQYF.

The V call is TRBV20-1, the J call TRBJ1-5; the D gene is possibly TRBD1 (5 bases). V was cut by 6 bases and J by 6 bases, with 15 bases left in between. From germline, CDR1 is DFQATT and CDR2 SNEGSKA (reference sequence). The CDR3 consists of 13 residues. The DNA of the CDR3 is TGCAGTGCCCTTGGGGACTCCGGTCAGCCCCAGCATTTT. It is translated as CSALGDSGQPQHF.

A few counts support this clonotype. J is TRBJ2-5 and V is TRBV20-1; 9 bases are a match to TRBD2. This CDR3 has 13 residues. Germline V gives CDR1 DFQATT, CDR2 SNEGSKA (reference sequence). J was trimmed by 2 bases and V by 5 bases; bases with no gene match: 3. This CDR3 is CSAVSGGQETQYF. CDR3 sequence (DNA): TGCAGTGCTGTAAGCGGGGGGCAAGAGACCCAGTACTTC.

This clonotype occurred many times. The CDR3: CASKKEGQQNTEAFF. The CDR3 DNA follows: TGTGCCAGCAAAAAGGAGGGGCAGCAGAACACTGAAGCTTTCTTT. The chain is built from TRBV7-2 and TRBJ1-1; possibly TRBD1 for D (5 bases). The CDR3 has 15 residues. CDR1 is SGHTA, CDR2 FQGNSA, per germline. V was clipped by 7 bases and J by 1 base, with 16 bases between them.

This clonotype was seen repeatedly, ten times or more. The gene calls are TRBV2 and TRBJ2-3; tentatively, D is TRBD1 (5 bases). V was shortened by 7 bases and J by 4 bases, with 12 bases between the two germline ends. The CDR3 extends over 13 amino acids. Germline values: CDR1 SNHLY, CDR2 FYNNEI. DNA of the CDR3: TGTGCCAGCACTCAGGGTTTGCCAGATACGCAGTATTTT. This gives the protein CASTQGLPDTQYF.

At least ten counts were recorded for this clonotype. The CDR3 region has the DNA TGTGCCAGCAGTTACCCGGGCAGGGCGGACACCGGGGAGCTGTTTTTT. The encoded protein is CASSYPGRADTGELFF. The chain employs TRBV6-2 or TRBV6-3 and TRBJ2-2; TRBD1 might be the D (5 bases). The CDR3 runs to 16 residues. In germline, CDR1 is MNHEY, CDR2 SVGEGT. The V gene lost 2 bases and the J gene lost 3 bases, with 13 bases spanning the gap.

In its sample, this clonotype was seen many times. The chain is built from TRBV19 and TRBJ2-1; D unclear. CDR1 and CDR2 (germline): LNHDA, SQIVND (reference sequence). Trimming pared 3 bases from V and 7 bases from J, leaving 13 bases between. The CDR3 covers 14 residues. CDR3: CASSIGTAQNEQFF. The CDR3 bases are TGTGCCAGTAGTATCGGTACAGCCCAAAATGAGCAGTTCTTC.

The table lists this clonotype with many counts. The V and J genes are TRBV6-5 and TRBJ1-1, with D perhaps matching TRBD1 (5 bases). Trimming cost V 8 bases and J 2 bases, with 15 bases left between them. CDR3 length: 14 residues. Germline V gene data show CDR1 as MNHEY and CDR2 as SVGAGI. CDR3 region: CASLTFQGNTEAFF. In nucleotides, the CDR3 is TGTGCCAGCCTTACTTTTCAGGGAAACACTGAAGCTTTCTTT.

There are many counts of this clonotype. The rearrangement links TRBV7-2 to TRBJ1-1; maybe TRBD1 (6 bases). Germline V CDR1 and CDR2: SGHTA, FQGNSA. The V end was cut by 5 bases, the J end by 4 bases, with 17 bases between. The CDR3 runs 15 residues. DNA of the CDR3: TGTGCCAGCAGCACACGATCAGGGGCCGGCACTGAAGCTTTCTTT. Its translation: CASSTRSGAGTEAFF.